These 17 T cell receptor beta chains share one sample of origin, sequenced in a study of shared clonotypes between healthy human individuals. The method was immunoSEQ multiplex PCR; TCRdb's version includes in-frame clones alone and lacks a portion of them. Among roughly 1,100,000 clones, around 75% were seen once, and the ten largest hold about 1.5%. Input material: memory CD4+ T cells sorted from blood. Subset given: CD45RA-negative fraction. These receptors all come from a man aged 18 to 29 in good health.

This rearrangement joins TRBV7-2 to TRBJ2-7; 7 bases are shared with TRBD2. Germline V gene sequence: CDR1 SGHTA, CDR2 FQGNSA. This CDR3 is built from 17 residues. V lost 2 bases, J lost 3 bases, and 13 bases stayed unmatched. CDR3 loop: CASSLSSMASGLYEQYF. The CDR3 DNA reads as TGTGCCAGCAGCTTATCTTCAATGGCTAGCGGCCTCTACGAGCAGTACTTC.

The chain joins TRBV7-8 to TRBJ2-7; 9 positions match TRBD1. The CDR3 has 14 amino acids. Germline V gives CDR1 SGHVS, CDR2 FQNEAQ. V was pared by 5 bases and J by 4 bases, with 6 bases of the junction left unmatched. The CDR3 here is CASSPRDRVYEQYF. The CDR3 DNA sequence: TGTGCCAGCAGCCCCCGGGACAGGGTGTACGAGCAGTACTTC.

The V call is TRBV6-6, the J call TRBJ2-1; D not resolved. Germline loops: CDR1 MNHNY, CDR2 SVGAGI (reference sequence). The CDR3 extends over 14 amino acids. V was cut by 5 bases and J by 7 bases, with 15 bases left in between. CDR3 protein: CASSIRTQGNEQFF. The CDR3 DNA sequence: TGTGCCAGCAGTATCCGGACCCAAGGGAATGAGCAGTTCTTC.

This sequence joins TRBV6-1 and TRBJ2-7, with D possibly TRBD1 on 5 matching bases. Germline assignment: CDR1 MNHNS and CDR2 SASEGT. Trimming shortened V by 2 bases and J by 6 bases, and 14 bases separated the two germline ends. CDR3 size: 14 residues. The CDR3 reads CASSELQGRVEQYF. The DNA for the CDR3 is TGTGCCAGCAGTGAACTCCAGGGCCGAGTCGAGCAGTACTTC.

This clone showed up just a few times. The chain joins TRBV19 to TRBJ1-6; 8 bases match TRBD1. The CDR3 is 15 residues long. Per the germline V gene, CDR1 is LNHDA and CDR2 is SQIVND (reference sequence). With 7 bases clipped from V and 15 bases from J, the junction kept 17 bases outside the gene matches. CDR3 protein: CASTSGTGGNGVLHF. Written as DNA, the CDR3 is TGTGCCAGTACCTCCGGGACAGGAGGCAATGGGGTCCTCCACTTT.

V and J are TRBV10-3 and TRBJ2-3; the D gene could be TRBD1 or TRBD2 (6 bases each). Germline loops: CDR1 ENHRY, CDR2 SYGVKD. The CDR3 is 15 amino acids. V gave up 8 bases and J gave up 1 base, with 16 bases separating them. The CDR3 DNA reads TGTGCCATCGGACGGGGGCAGGGTGGCACAGATACGCAGTATTTT. Translated, it gives CAIGRGQGGTDTQYF.

This sequence joins TRBV7-2 and TRBJ2-6; D unclear. Germline V gives CDR1 SGHTA, CDR2 FQGNSA. The CDR3 is 16 amino acids. V was pared by 1 base and J by 2 bases, with 9 bases between. The CDR3 here is CASSLGQSAGANVLTF. The CDR3 coding sequence is TGTGCCAGCAGCTTAGGGCAGTCAGCTGGGGCCAACGTCCTGACTTTC.

V usage is TRBV5-1 and J usage is TRBJ2-2, with TRBD1 identical over 9 bases. CDR3 length: 16 residues. Germline lookup yields CDR1 SGHRS and CDR2 YFSETQ. Trimming removed 4 bases from V and 4 bases from J; junction bases left unmatched: 8. CDR3 in amino acids: CASSRTGTGITGELFF. DNA for the CDR3: TGCGCCAGCAGCAGAACCGGGACAGGGATCACCGGGGAGCTGTTTTTT.

V and J are TRBV18 and TRBJ1-1; no clear D. Trimming cost V 6 bases and J 1 base, with 21 bases left between them. The germline gives CDR1 KGHSH, CDR2 LQKENI. The CDR3 spans 17 residues. The CDR3 here is CASSPAGLSIGNTEAFF. CDR3 sequence (DNA): TGTGCCAGCTCTCCGGCGGGCCTGTCAATCGGGAACACTGAAGCTTTCTTT.

In its sample, this clone was seen once. V gene TRBV6-1 combines with J gene TRBJ2-7; D is undetermined. This CDR3 has 11 residues. Germline CDR1 and CDR2: MNHNS and SASEGT. The ends were cut back, 4 bases at V and 5 bases at J, with 6 bases in the middle. CDR3 sequence reads: CASSVLDEQYF. As DNA, the CDR3 is TGTGCCAGCAGTGTCTTGGACGAGCAGTACTTC.

The chain combines TRBV18 with TRBJ1-6; D unclear. Trimming cost V 0 bases and J 7 bases, with 10 bases left between them. Looked up from germline, CDR1 is KGHSH and CDR2 is LQKENI. The CDR3 loop spans 15 amino acids. The CDR3 region is CASSPPLGSNSPLHF. CDR3 in DNA: TGTGCCAGCTCACCACCATTAGGGAGCAATTCACCCCTCCACTTT.

The chain links TRBV19 to TRBJ2-5, with D unresolved. Germline values: CDR1 LNHDA, CDR2 SQIVND (reference sequence). CDR3 size: 15 residues. Between the trimmed V and J ends, which lost 4 bases and 5 bases, there was a span of 17 bases. The CDR3 DNA reads as TGTGCCAGTAGTACCCAGGTGGCACTCGGGGAGACCCAGTACTTC. This codes for CASSTQVALGETQYF.

In its sample, this clone was seen once. This CDR3 is also generated by other DNA sequences in the sample. The chain couples TRBV10-3 to TRBJ2-5; a possible D gene is TRBD1 (5 bases). The J call is in doubt because the DNA end fits TRBJ2-7 better. This CDR3 region has 13 residues. Germline assignment: CDR1 ENHRY and CDR2 SYGVKD. The CDR3 reads CAISESGQYEQYF. The CDR3 bases are TGTGCCATCAGTGAGTCGGGGCAGTACGAGCAGTACTTC.

This clone was seen a few times. This chain uses TRBV9 with TRBJ1-2, with 7 bases aligning to TRBD1. Germline V gene lookup returns CDR1 SGDLS and CDR2 YYNGEE. J lost 13 bases, V lost 3 bases, and 9 bases had no gene match. This CDR3 has 12 amino acids. The CDR3, as DNA: TGTGCCAGCAGCGCGCAGCAGGGGGTTTCCACCTTC. Translation gives CASSAQQGVSTF.

V is TRBV28 and J is TRBJ1-5, with D hard to call. V was trimmed by 1 base and J by 7 bases, leaving 5 bases between them. This CDR3 has 12 amino acids. Germline lookup yields CDR1 MDHEN and CDR2 SYDVKM. The CDR3 region is CASSLYTQPQHF. CDR3 in DNA: TGTGCCAGCAGTTTATACACACAGCCCCAGCATTTT. Variable domain in full (rest from reference TRBV28 and TRBJ1-5): DVKVTQSSRYLVKRTGEKVFLECVQDMDHENMFWYRQDPGLGLRLIYFSYDVKMKEKGDIPEGYSVSREKKERFSLILESASTNQTSMYLCASSLYTQPQHFGDGTRLSIL.

J is TRBJ2-7 and V is TRBV10-3, with 10 positions matching TRBD1. CDR1 is ENHRY and CDR2 is SYGVKD in the germline V gene. The trim removed 4 bases at V and 2 bases at J, leaving 5 bases unmatched. There are 15 residues in the CDR3. The CDR3 DNA follows: TGTGCCATCAGTGGACAGGGGGCGAATACCTACGAGCAGTACTTC. Amino acids: CAISGQGANTYEQYF.

This clone was seen repeatedly, ten times or more. The chain joins TRBV21-1 to TRBJ2-7. TRBV21-1 is marked as a pseudogene. The CDR3 length is 13 residues. The CDR3 reads CASSRDGSYEQYF. Written as DNA, the CDR3 is TGTGCCAGCAGCAGGGACGGATCCTACGAGCAGTACTTC.